This note documents a single T cell receptor beta chain sequence. This clone was counted a few times. Its recognized antigen is unknown. Qualities for individual bases were not recorded, and no much larger clone is one base off. This entry is derived from a study of OX40 agonist ivuxolimab in advanced cancers. A note on the overall study: Ivuxolimab, which targeted the costimulatory receptor OX40 (CD134), was an agonistic, fully human IgG2 monoclonal antibody. Intravenous ivuxolimab was administered to patients every 2 weeks at six dose levels: 0.01, 0.1, 0.3, 1.5, 3 and 10 mg/kg. Of the approximately 54 dose-escalation patients, hepatocellular carcinoma was present in about 20, melanoma in some 15, renal cell carcinoma in 9 and head and neck cancer in 9. A male proportion of roughly 80% and a mean age of approximately 55 years, ranging from roughly 23 to 80, were recorded for the dose-escalation cohort. Prior anti-PD-1, anti-PD-L1 or anti-CTLA-4 therapy was permitted, and checkpoint inhibitors had been received by 30% to 40% of dose-escalation patients. Partial responses occurred in three dose-escalation patients, of whom one had hepatocellular carcinoma and two had cutaneous melanoma. Peripheral TCRbeta sequencing was intended to test whether TCR sequence diversity was altered and clonal T-cell expansion was caused by ivuxolimab. The paper covers the monotherapy dose-escalation part of the phase I ivuxolimab trial, which included N of about 50 patients. Overall study outcomes, separate from this receptor: On average, CD8+ T cells showed more expanded clones than CD4+ T cells after ivuxolimab. At doses of 0.1 to 3.0 mg/kg, clonal expansion of both CD4+ and CD8+ blood T cells was observed from baseline to week 6. Low levels of normalized T-cell clonal expansion were also seen in some patients who did not respond. In the 0.1-3.0 mg/kg groups, partial responders had among the lowest normalized peripheral clonal expansion, particularly in CD8+ T cells. Which antigens the clonally expanded peripheral T cells were specific for was not determined.

Genomic DNA was isolated from the sorted cells so that the TCRbeta CDR3 region could be sequenced. TCRbeta CDR3 regions were sequenced using the immunoSEQ Assay. The table comes from immuneACCESS by way of TCRdb, which keeps in-frame sequences with V and J called. Part of the clones is missing from these tables; in studies checked, under half for an unresolved V gene and the rest for unknown reasons. The sample includes under 90,000 clones, with roughly four fifths observed a single time. The ten largest clones take up roughly 1.4% of the sample. Patients with autoimmune disease history or receiving systemic immunosuppression were excluded from the trial. Peripheral blood for TCR sequencing was collected from all dose cohorts at baseline, on cycle 4 day 1, and on cycle 7 day 1. Samples were obtained from an open-label, multicenter, first-in-human phase I dose-escalation trial of ivuxolimab. Adults with locally advanced or metastatic head and neck squamous cell, hepatocellular, melanoma or renal cell carcinoma were enrolled in the trial. Before TCR sequencing, CD4+ and CD8+ T cells were separately sorted from peripheral blood.

The germline ends are 6 bases apart after V is trimmed by 2 bases and J by 3 bases. The cysteine opens and the phenylalanine closes a CDR3 of 12 amino acids. Here the CDR3 DNA is all that survives: 36 bases in frame from base 1. As encoded in the germline V gene, CDR1 is SGHDT while CDR2 is YYEEEE. The sequenced sample was CD4+ or CD8+ T cells sorted from blood, obtained in a trial of the OX40 agonist ivuxolimab. This receptor was taken from an adult with an advanced solid tumor such as melanoma, head and neck, liver or kidney cancer. The chain couples TRBV5-6 to TRBJ2-7; there is no confident call for the D gene. The nucleotide sequence reads TGTGCCAGCAGCTTTTCCCGCTACGAGCAGTACTTC. This encodes CASSFSRYEQYF.